Listed here are 2 T cell receptor beta chains from one sample, sequenced in a study of cytomegalovirus exposure and HLA in healthy donors. The PCR had 60 Vbeta and 13 Jbeta primers. Method: immunoSEQ multiplex PCR; TCRdb's copy keeps in-frame clones and lacks some. The sample has under 150,000 clones, 82% seen once; the top ten hold 11%. The sequencing sample was made of PBMCs. All receptors derive from a male donor in good health and CMV-seropositive.

The chain employs TRBV28 and TRBJ1-2; D perhaps matches TRBD1 (5 bases). Germline V gene lookup returns CDR1 MDHEN and CDR2 SYDVKM. This CDR3 contains 14 residues. Trimming removed 4 bases from V and 6 bases from J, with 15 bases in between. CDR3 in amino acids: CASSSQGEVNGYTF. The CDR3 bases are TGTGCCAGCAGTTCCCAGGGTGAAGTTAATGGCTACACCTTC.

The chain is built from TRBV27 and TRBJ1-4, with 7 bases matching TRBD1. The ends lost 2 bases at V and 2 bases at J; junction bases unmatched: 2. Per the germline V gene, CDR1 is MNHEY and CDR2 is SMNVEV (reference sequence). This CDR3 is built from 15 residues. CDR3 in amino acids: CASSLRGQTNEKLFF. The CDR3 DNA reads TGTGCCAGCAGTTTAAGGGGACAGACTAATGAAAAACTGTTTTTT.